Sequencing of this T cell receptor beta chain was carried out in a study of T cell repertoires in cytomegalovirus infection. Background on the study: CMV infection and matching HLA type were both indicated by public TCR beta signatures.

Germline lookup yields CDR1 SGDLS and CDR2 YYNGEE. The germline V and J ends were trimmed by 0 bases and 9 bases, with 4 bases remaining between them. The CDR3 extends over 11 amino acids. Overall study results and limits: The ex vivo response showed dominance by HLA-C-restricted CMV-specific TCR beta clonotypes. Of the TCR beta families, the public ones yielded a cumulative frequency that identified carriers of CMV plus the relevant HLA.

Each CDR3 protein gets one entry after TCRdb re-called the reads with MiXCR. The sample consists of 400,000 or so distinct CDR3 sequences, over 15% of them appearing once. In the case of this clonotype: As yet, its antigen is unknown. A single base separates this from a much larger clone, so it may be a read error.

This chain connects TRBV9 to TRBJ2-1; D uncertain. Sequencing was done on a sample of PBMCs. The sequence derives from a human donor in good health (CMV status not recorded). Some clones in this sample may be carry-over from other donors' samples. CDR3 sequence (DNA): TGTGCCAGCAGCGTAGGCAGTGAGCAGTTCTTC. Protein: CASSVGSEQFF.